Below, 4 T cell receptor beta chains from the same sample are listed, as sequenced in a study of blood T cell repertoires in COVID-19. The assay was immunoSEQ multiplex PCR, and TCRdb's table has in-frame clones only and misses some. The table has some 380,000 clones, roughly four fifths seen once. The sample was peripheral blood. Every receptor here comes from a human donor with acute or convalescent COVID-19. The donor label of this sample is uncertain.

J is TRBJ2-5 and V is TRBV2; TRBD2 aligns across 8 bases. Looked up from germline, CDR1 is SNHLY and CDR2 is FYNNEI. The CDR3 spans 17 residues. V gave up 2 bases and J gave up 3 bases; unmatched junction bases: 11. CDR3 protein: CASSESGGGGWEETQYF. The CDR3 region has the DNA TGTGCCAGCAGTGAAAGTGGTGGCGGGGGGTGGGAAGAGACCCAGTACTTC.

The chain combines TRBV6-5 with TRBJ2-1, with 8 bases aligning to TRBD1. Germline values: CDR1 MNHEY, CDR2 SVGAGI. The ends lost 7 bases at V and 7 bases at J; junction bases unmatched: 9. This CDR3 has 14 amino acids. The CDR3 nucleotides are TGTGCCAGCAAGAGGACAGGGACGGGGAATGAGCAGTTCTTC. Translated, it gives CASKRTGTGNEQFF.

The V and J genes are TRBV15 and TRBJ1-2; D unclear. V was shortened by 6 bases and J by 1 base, with 15 bases between the two germline ends. The CDR3 covers 15 residues. CDR1 LNHNV and CDR2 YYDKDF come from the germline V gene (reference sequence). The CDR3 DNA is TGTGCCACCAGTAGCCTCTCTGAGCTTAACTATGGCTACACCTTC. Translated: CATSSLSELNYGYTF.

This chain joins TRBV5-1 and TRBJ2-7, with 13 bases fitting TRBD2. The ends lost 0 bases at V and 5 bases at J; junction bases unmatched: 2. Germline values: CDR1 SGHRS, CDR2 YFSETQ. CDR3 size: 15 residues. The CDR3 bases are TGCGCCAGCAGCTTGGGGGGACTAGCGGGGCACGAGCAGTACTTC. Its protein is CASSLGGLAGHEQYF.